The clone carrying this T cell receptor beta chain was observed once. A read error may produce the germline difference seen at one junction end. This specimen belongs to a study of tumor and adjacent non-tumor tissue in lung cancer. At the level of the study: Stage I to III disease affected 9 to 10 men and 5 women aged about 30 to 76.

A modified ARM-PCR protocol with three rounds of nested PCR amplified TCRbeta. TCRdb ran MiXCR on the multiplex PCR reads and lists one entry per CDR3 protein. In the table there are approximately 79,000 distinct CDR3 sequences, 72% of which are singletons. No cell sorting was done before RNA was extracted from the tissue. The CDR3 has 15 amino acids. Germline loops: CDR1 ENHRY, CDR2 SYGVKD. This clonotype was obtained from a woman in her thirties or forties with non-small cell lung cancer. This rearrangement joins TRBV10-3 to TRBJ2-3; TRBD1 aligns across 9 bases. Input material: lung tumor tissue. The CDR3 reads CVISERQGVGNTQYF. In DNA form, the CDR3 reads TGTGTCATCAGTGAAAGACAGGGGGTAGGAAATACGCAGTATTTT.